This T cell receptor beta chain was identified in a study of blood T cell repertoires in COVID-19. Study background: T cells, B-cell-depleted T cells, or PBMCs supplied cDNA or gDNA.

Participant reports of clinical history set cohort assignment. Recovered participants had two consecutive negative NP/OP PCR tests, healthcare professional clearance, or symptom resolution. Original processing methods: Reference gene primer amplification gave nucleated cell count estimates. The repertoire was sequenced with immunoSEQ multiplex PCR; TCRdb's copy has only in-frame clones and lacks some. V, J and clone size reflect that table, while D and trimming were determined from the DNA. The table shows 300,000 or so clones, with about 90% occurring only once. Only a few counts were recorded for this clone. The receptor comes from a woman younger than 45 who had recovered from COVID-19. Input material: PBMCs or T cells enriched from blood (not recorded which).

CDR3 coding DNA: TGTGCCTCAGGACTAGGATCCTACGAGCAGTACTTC. Amino acid sequence: CASGLGSYEQYF. This chain joins TRBV10-3 and TRBJ2-7, with 7 nucleotides matching TRBD2. Germline V gene lookup returns CDR1 ENHRY and CDR2 SYGVKD. This CDR3 comprises 12 residues. Losses at the gene ends were 11 bases for V and 1 base for J; bases not matched to a gene: 5.